The clone carrying this T cell receptor (beta chain) was detected a few times. The antigen is not known. The junction and the germline gene differ at one end; a read error may be behind it. Germline V gene data show CDR1 as SGHRS and CDR2 as YFSETQ. This CDR3 comprises 11 residues. Unique molecular identifiers were incorporated during preparation of the TCRbeta library. TCRdb re-called the PCR reads with MiXCR, one entry per CDR3 protein. The sample lists 900,000 or so distinct CDR3 sequences, less than 20% occurring once. The data belong to a study of T-cell reconstitution after alpha-beta-depleted transplantation in children. Overall study findings and caveats: The authors attributed T-cell counts and diversity one year after transplant mostly to newly produced T cells. Several hundred expanded graft clones reportedly were the source of alpha-beta T cells about two months after transplant.

The source of this sequence is a male patient aged 5 to 17 who had a stem cell transplant for acute lymphoblastic leukemia, so the T cells may come from the graft donor. The specimen was PBMCs, mostly from graft donor cells, collected 360 days after TCRalphabeta/CD19-depleted stem cell transplant. V is TRBV5-1 and J is TRBJ2-5, with D perhaps TRBD1 (5 bases). CDR3: CASRGAEAQYF. The CDR3 DNA reads TGCGCCAGCAGAGGGGCAGAGGCCCAGTACTTC.